This TCR beta chain was retrieved from a study of somatic mutations in cytotoxic T cells in rheumatoid arthritis. Study overall: An approximately 29 ml EDTA sample of patient blood was drawn right after diagnosis, before any treatment.

Data came from immunoSEQ multiplex PCR; TCRdb stores just in-frame clones and leaves some out. The profile shows just over 20,000 clones, approximately 82% of them singletons. The germline V gene has CDR1 SGDLS and CDR2 YYNGEE. CDR3 size: 14 residues. With 0 bases removed from V and 4 bases from J, the gap between germline ends came to 9 bases. The TCR originated in an adult with rheumatoid arthritis. V gene TRBV9 combines with J gene TRBJ2-3; D call uncertain. The source material was CD8+ T cells sorted from blood. The CDR3 spells CASSVGSGPDTQYF. The CDR3 DNA sequence: TGTGCCAGCAGCGTAGGCAGTGGTCCAGATACGCAGTATTTT.